The clone carrying this TCR beta chain occurred a few times. Its antigen is unknown. The study reverse transcribed the entire isolated RNA, so it sequenced expressed TCRB transcripts. Clones were read by immunoSEQ multiplex PCR, and TCRdb kept only the in-frame ones, dropping some. The table shows under 950,000 clones, with 17% occurring only once. This sample was taken from a study of beta chain features in type 1 diabetes. This CDR3 spans 13 amino acids. The trim removed 3 bases at V and 6 bases at J, leaving 5 bases unmatched. Germline lookup yields CDR1 SGHRS and CDR2 YFSETQ. Findings and caveats of the study: Shorter TCRB CDR3s, moderately but significantly so, were found in Type 1 diabetes patients in all four CD4+ subsets.

The V call is TRBV5-1, the J call TRBJ2-7, with 8 bases fitting TRBD1. This TCR derives from a woman under 30 in good health. Sequencing used naive CD4+ T cells from blood. In DNA form, the CDR3 reads TGCGCCAGCAGCTCACGCGGACAGGGCGAGCAGTACTTC. This sequence encodes CASSSRGQGEQYF.